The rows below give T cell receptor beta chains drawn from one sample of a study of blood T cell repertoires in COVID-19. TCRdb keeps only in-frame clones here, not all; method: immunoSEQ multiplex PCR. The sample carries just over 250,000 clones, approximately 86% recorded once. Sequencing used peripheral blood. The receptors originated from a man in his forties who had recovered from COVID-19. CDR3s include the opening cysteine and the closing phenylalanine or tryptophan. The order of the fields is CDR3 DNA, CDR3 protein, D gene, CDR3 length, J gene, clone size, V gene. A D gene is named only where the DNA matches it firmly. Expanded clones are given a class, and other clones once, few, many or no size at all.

TGTGCCATCAGTGTACGAGGGTCGAGCTACGAGCAGTACTTC CAISVRGSSYEQYF . 14 TRBJ2-7 . TRBV10-3
TGTGCCAGTAGTATCCGTGACACGAGCACAGATACGCAGTATTTT CASSIRDTSTDTQYF . 15 TRBJ2-3 . TRBV19
TGTGCCAGCAGCTCATACAGGGGGGATGAGCAGTTCTTC CASSSYRGDEQFF TRBD1 13 TRBJ2-1 . TRBV11-3
TGTGCCAGCAGGCCCATTAGGGGGCAGGGAGGCACTGAAGCTTTCTTT CASRPIRGQGGTEAFF TRBD1 16 TRBJ1-1 . TRBV2
TGTGCCAGCAGCTTAAGCTTCTCGATCCAAGAGACCCAGTACTTC CASSLSFSIQETQYF . 15 TRBJ2-5 . TRBV7-8
TGCGCCAGCAGCCAAGCGGACAGGGACTATGGCTACACCTTC CASSQADRDYGYTF TRBD1 14 TRBJ1-2 . TRBV4-3
TGCGCCAGCAGCCAAGGGGCGGTAAGCGGGAGGGTAGACAATGAGCAGTTCTTC CASSQGAVSGRVDNEQFF TRBD2 18 TRBJ2-1 once TRBV4-3
TGTGCCAGCAGCTTAAAGGCGGGAGGGGCCTACGAGCAGTACTTC CASSLKAGGAYEQYF TRBD2 15 TRBJ2-7 . TRBV7-2
TGTGCCAGCAGGGACAGGGTGGGTGAAGCTTTCTTT CASRDRVGEAFF TRBD1 12 TRBJ1-1 . TRBV12-3/TRBV12-4
TGTGCCAGCAGTTACCTACAGGGGGCTCACGGGGAGCTGTTTTTT CASSYLQGAHGELFF TRBD1 15 TRBJ2-2 . TRBV6-2/TRBV6-3
TGCAGCGTCGTATCCGAGTGGGGGGGGCTAGGCTATGGCTACACCTTC CSVVSEWGGLGYGYTF . 16 TRBJ1-2 . TRBV29-1
TGTGCCAGCAGCGAAGGGCGGGGGCCAGGGGAGACCCAGTACTTC CASSEGRGPGETQYF . 15 TRBJ2-5 . TRBV7-8
TGTGCCAGTAGTATGTCTAGCGGGGGGGCGATGTTAGGCAAAAACATTCAGTACTTC CASSMSSGGAMLGKNIQYF TRBD2 19 TRBJ2-4 . TRBV19
TGTGCCAGTACCCTAGCGGGGGTTAAGGGCAATGAGCAGTTCTTC CASTLAGVKGNEQFF TRBD2 15 TRBJ2-1 . TRBV19
TGTGCCAGCAGTCGGTCCCGAGACAGCACCTATGGCTACACCTTC CASSRSRDSTYGYTF . 15 TRBJ1-2 once TRBV6-5
TGTGCCAGCTCACCAAAGGACAGGGTACTGAGCACTGAAGCTTTCTTT CASSPKDRVLSTEAFF TRBD1 16 TRBJ1-1 . TRBV18
TGCGCCAGCAGCAGCGGACTGGCCGTAGAGACCCAGTACTTC CASSSGLAVETQYF . 14 TRBJ2-5 . TRBV5-1
TGTGCCAGCAGCGTAGGACAGGGAATGAACACTGAAGCTTTCTTT CASSVGQGMNTEAFF TRBD1 15 TRBJ1-1 . TRBV9
TGTGCCAGCAGCTTAGCGGGACAGGGGAACACTGAAGCTTTCTTT CASSLAGQGNTEAFF TRBD1 15 TRBJ1-1 . TRBV7-2
TGTGCCAGCAGCCGGCCCAGGGCCGTCGGGGAGACCCAGTACTTC CASSRPRAVGETQYF . 15 TRBJ2-5 . TRBV3-1/TRBV3-2
TGTGCCAGCAGTCCACGGACAGGTTGGATCCCAAACACCGGGGAGCTGTTTTTT CASSPRTGWIPNTGELFF TRBD1 18 TRBJ2-2 . TRBV27
TGCGCCAGCAGCATCGGGACTCACACCGGGGAGCTGTTTTTT CASSIGTHTGELFF . 14 TRBJ2-2 . TRBV5-1
TGTGCCAGTAGTCCGGACAGGGTTGTCCACGAGCAGTACTTC CASSPDRVVHEQYF TRBD1 14 TRBJ2-7 . TRBV19
TGTGCCACCAGCAGAGATAAGGCAGGGCACCAGCCCCAGCATTTT CATSRDKAGHQPQHF . 15 TRBJ1-5 . TRBV15
TGTGCCAGCAGCCCCGGGACAGGTCAACGAGGCTACACCTTC CASSPGTGQRGYTF TRBD1 14 TRBJ1-2 once TRBV5-6
TGTGCCAACCCCGTGCGGGGGGCGCCCCGTGACACCGGGGAGCTGTTTTTT CANPVRGAPRDTGELFF TRBD2 17 TRBJ2-2 . TRBV6-4
TGCAGCTCGCAGCCGGGACAGGGGACCGAGACCCAGTACTTC CSSQPGQGTETQYF TRBD1 14 TRBJ2-5 . TRBV29-1
TGTGCCAGCAGCCCTAACCCAGGGGGCTACTATGGCTACACCTTC CASSPNPGGYYGYTF TRBD1 15 TRBJ1-2 . TRBV3-1/TRBV3-2
TGTGCCAGTAGATCCGGGACAGCGCCCGTCGGGGAGCTGTTTTTT CASRSGTAPVGELFF TRBD1 15 TRBJ2-2 . TRBV19
TGCAGCGGGCTGACAGGGGGTAATGAAAAACTGTTTTTT CSGLTGGNEKLFF TRBD1 13 TRBJ1-4 . TRBV29-1
TGTGCCAGTAGTATCCCCGCGGGGGCTTATGAAAAACTGTTTTTT CASSIPAGAYEKLFF . 15 TRBJ1-4 once TRBV19
TGTGCCAGCAGCTTAATCGGTGGAGGAACAGATACGCAGTATTTT CASSLIGGGTDTQYF . 15 TRBJ2-3 . TRBV7-3
TGCGCCAGCAGTCAATTGGCCGGGAACGGCACTGAAGCTTTCTTT CASSQLAGNGTEAFF . 15 TRBJ1-1 . TRBV23-1
TGTGCCAGCATTTATTCGGGGTCTGGGGAGACCCAGTACTTC CASIYSGSGETQYF . 14 TRBJ2-5 . TRBV2
TGTGCCAGCGGCCAGGGACTAGGAGTCACAGATACGCAGTATTTT CASGQGLGVTDTQYF TRBD2 15 TRBJ2-3 . TRBV25-1
TGTGCCAGCAGCCCCCGACGTGGGAGTGAGGACTATGGCTACACCTTC CASSPRRGSEDYGYTF . 16 TRBJ1-2 . TRBV7-2
TGTGCCAGCACCGGGGACAGGGAAACCGGGGAGCTGTTTTTT CASTGDRETGELFF TRBD1 14 TRBJ2-2 few TRBV25-1
TGTGCCATCAGTGACACTAGTTCGGGTCTCTACGAGCAGTACTTC CAISDTSSGLYEQYF . 15 TRBJ2-7 few TRBV10-3
TGTGCCAGCAGCTTAGGGGTCGCGGGTCCCAATCAGCCCCAGCATTTT CASSLGVAGPNQPQHF . 16 TRBJ1-5 . TRBV11-2
TGTGCCAGCAGTGACAGGGTCCCCTATGGCTACACCTTC CASSDRVPYGYTF TRBD1 13 TRBJ1-2 . TRBV12-3/TRBV12-4
TGTGCCAGCAGCTTAGGAGAGGAAGGACAGCCCCAGCATTTT CASSLGEEGQPQHF . 14 TRBJ1-5 . TRBV7-2
TGTGCCAGCTCACCAGGGACTTTCGATGGCTACACCTTC CASSPGTFDGYTF . 13 TRBJ1-2 . TRBV18
TGTGCCAGCAGCTTACTAGGGAACACCGGGGAGCTGTTTTTT CASSLLGNTGELFF . 14 TRBJ2-2 . TRBV7-9
TGTGCCAGCAGCTTAGACGGTAGCGGTGTAAAGACCCAGTACTTC CASSLDGSGVKTQYF . 15 TRBJ2-5 . TRBV7-2
TGTGCCAGCAGCTTCCGGACTAGCGGGGGCCTCGAGCAGTACTTC CASSFRTSGGLEQYF TRBD2 15 TRBJ2-7 . TRBV5-6
TGTGCCAGCAGGAGGGCACAGACAAACACTGAAGCTTTCTTT CASRRAQTNTEAFF . 14 TRBJ1-1 . TRBV6-5
TGCAGCGTTGATGTTCAGGCATTC CSVDVQAF . 8 TRBJ1-2 . TRBV29-1
TGTGCCAGCAGCTTAATTGTTAGCCGAAGCACAGATACGCAGTATTTT CASSLIVSRSTDTQYF . 16 TRBJ2-3 . TRBV7-8
TGTGCCAGCAGCTTAGGAGCTGCTAGCGGGGGGACGGGGACCCAGTACTTC CASSLGAASGGTGTQYF TRBD2 17 TRBJ2-5 . TRBV11-2
TGTGCCAGCAGCGGTCAGCAGGGGGGTCGATCACCCCTCCACTTT CASSGQQGGRSPLHF TRBD1 15 TRBJ1-6 . TRBV9
TGTGCCAGCAAGAGAGGGAATTCACCCCTCCACTTT CASKRGNSPLHF . 12 TRBJ1-6 . TRBV27
TGTGCCAGCAGTGAAGGGGACAGGGTGTTCGAGACCCAGTACTTC CASSEGDRVFETQYF TRBD1 15 TRBJ2-5 . TRBV6-1